This note documents a single TCR beta chain sequence. The antigen is not known. The data were taken from a study of radiotherapy plus CTLA-4 blockade in lung cancer. Findings and caveats of the study: Early blood T cell clone dynamics reportedly forecast response best, with interferon-beta.

Sequencing used immunoSEQ multiplex PCR; TCRdb keeps in-frame clones, though not all of them. Of about 93,000 clones in the sample, around nine tenths were seen once. CDR3 length equals 10 residues. The ends were cut back, 4 bases at V and 3 bases at J, with 1 base in the middle. Germline assignment: CDR1 SQVTM and CDR2 ANQGSEA. The sequence came from a human donor with non-small cell lung cancer that progressed on radiotherapy plus ipilimumab. Source: peripheral blood, taken from a patient treated with radiotherapy plus ipilimumab. The J gene is TRBJ2-1, the V gene TRBV29-1; no firm D call. CDR3 region: CSVVYNEQFF. In DNA form, the CDR3 reads TGCAGCGTTGTCTACAATGAGCAGTTCTTC.